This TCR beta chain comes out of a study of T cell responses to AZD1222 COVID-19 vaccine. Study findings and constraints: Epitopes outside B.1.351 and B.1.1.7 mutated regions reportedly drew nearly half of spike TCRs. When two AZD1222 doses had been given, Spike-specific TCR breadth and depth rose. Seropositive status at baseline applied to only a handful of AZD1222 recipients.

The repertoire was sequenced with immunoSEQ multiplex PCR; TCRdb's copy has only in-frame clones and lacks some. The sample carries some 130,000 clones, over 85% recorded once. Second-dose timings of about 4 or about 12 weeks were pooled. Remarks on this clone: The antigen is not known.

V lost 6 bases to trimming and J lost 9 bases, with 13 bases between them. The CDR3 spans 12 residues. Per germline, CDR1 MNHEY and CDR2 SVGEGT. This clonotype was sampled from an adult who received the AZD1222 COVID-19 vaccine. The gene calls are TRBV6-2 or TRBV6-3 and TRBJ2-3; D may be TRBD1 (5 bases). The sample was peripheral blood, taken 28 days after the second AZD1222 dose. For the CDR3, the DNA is TGTGCCAGCAGCCGGCCCTCAGGGACGCAGTATTTT. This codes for CASSRPSGTQYF.